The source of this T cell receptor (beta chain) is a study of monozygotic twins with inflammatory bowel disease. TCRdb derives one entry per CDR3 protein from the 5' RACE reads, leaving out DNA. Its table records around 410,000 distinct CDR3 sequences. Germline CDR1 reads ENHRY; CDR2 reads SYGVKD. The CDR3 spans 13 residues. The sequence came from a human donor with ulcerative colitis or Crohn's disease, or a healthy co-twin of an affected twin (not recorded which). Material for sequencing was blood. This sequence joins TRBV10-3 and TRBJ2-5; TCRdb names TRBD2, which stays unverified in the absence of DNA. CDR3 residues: CAISTAGEETQYF.